This T cell receptor beta chain originates from a study of OX40 agonist ivuxolimab in advanced cancers. Study context: Earlier anti-PD-1, anti-PD-L1 or anti-CTLA-4 therapy was permitted; about 44% had received some.

Sequencing was performed with immunoSEQ multiplex PCR; in TCRdb, only in-frame clones are kept and a portion is missing. The sample consists of fewer than 90,000 clones, about 89% of them appearing once. This CDR3 is 18 amino acids long. Germline assignment: CDR1 SGDLS and CDR2 YYNGEE. The V end was cut by 0 bases, the J end by 0 bases, with 15 bases between. The gene calls are TRBV9 and TRBJ2-2, with D perhaps given as TRBD1 or TRBD2 (5 bases each). This receptor was taken from an adult with an advanced solid tumor such as melanoma, head and neck, liver or kidney cancer. The material was CD4+ or CD8+ T cells sorted from blood, obtained in a trial of the OX40 agonist ivuxolimab. The DNA of the CDR3 is TGTGCCAGCAGCGTAGATGGTGCCCAGGGACCGAACACCGGGGAGCTGTTTTTT. Its translation: CASSVDGAQGPNTGELFF. The whole variable domain, remainder taken from reference TRBV9 and TRBJ2-2, is DSGVTQTPKHLITATGQRVTLRCSPRSGDLSVYWYQQSLDQGLQFLIQYYNGEERAKGNILERFSAQQFPDLHSELNLSSLELGDSALYFCASSVDGAQGPNTGELFFGEGSRLTVL.